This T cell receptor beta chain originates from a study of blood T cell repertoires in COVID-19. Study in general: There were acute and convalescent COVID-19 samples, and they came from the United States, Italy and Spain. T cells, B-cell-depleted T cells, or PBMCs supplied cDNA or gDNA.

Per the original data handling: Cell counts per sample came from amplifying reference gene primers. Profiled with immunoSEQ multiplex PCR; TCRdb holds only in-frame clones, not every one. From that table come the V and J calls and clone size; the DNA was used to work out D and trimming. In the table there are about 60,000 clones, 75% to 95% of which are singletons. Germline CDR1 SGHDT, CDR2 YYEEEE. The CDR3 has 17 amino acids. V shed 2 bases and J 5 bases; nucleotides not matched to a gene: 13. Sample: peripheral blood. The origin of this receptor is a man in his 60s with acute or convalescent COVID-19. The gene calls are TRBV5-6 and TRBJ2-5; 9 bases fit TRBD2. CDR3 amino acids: CASSFGLARAIGETQYF. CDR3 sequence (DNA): TGTGCCAGCAGCTTCGGACTAGCGCGAGCAATAGGGGAGACCCAGTACTTC. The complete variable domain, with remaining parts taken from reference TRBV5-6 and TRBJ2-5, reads DAGVTQSPTHLIKTRGQQVTLRCSPKSGHDTVSWYQQALGQGPQFIFQYYEEEERQRGNFPDRFSGHQFPNYSSELNVNALLLGDSALYLCASSFGLARAIGETQYFGPGTRLLVL.